This T cell receptor (beta chain) was sequenced during a study of blood T cell repertoires in COVID-19 (dated by TCRdb to 2018 to 2020). Looking at the study overall: Samples covering the acute and convalescent phases of COVID-19 were provided by collaborators in the United States, Italy and Spain. The prospective study material was composed of cDNA or gDNA derived from T cells, B-cell-depleted T cells, or PBMCs. Subjects who had been exposed to COVID-19, were actively infected with it, or had recovered from it provided the deeply sampled blood TCRbeta repertoires that made up the dataset. The repertoires were made available in a free public database intended to serve as a resource for research on the immune response to SARS-CoV-2. The samples were drawn from the first 160 participants of the ongoing ImmuneRACE study and from over a thousand subjects provided by 6 global collaborators. Nearly every sample came with metadata listing a de-identified subject ID, COVID-19 status, age in years and sex. HLA class I and class II types, where available, came from metadata supplied by the sample provider rather than from assay-based typing. Results and caveats for the whole study, not just this receptor: How much clinical and demographic metadata was included differed by source and by participant, and the metadata was provided uncurated.

Each collaborating institution followed its own protocols to collect whole blood in K2EDTA tubes. For TCRbeta analysis, collaborator samples were shipped as frozen whole blood, as isolated PBMCs, or as DNA extracted from either sample type. The immunoSEQ Assay, a bias-controlled multiplex PCR, was used to amplify TCRbeta CDR3 regions from genomic DNA. On the authors' methods: Within the assay, amplification of reference gene primers was used to estimate how many nucleated cells each sample contained. To quantify the absolute abundance of each unique TCRbeta CDR3 rearrangement, sequence reads were collapsed and filtered. For each sample, productive Simpson clonality was calculated by taking the square root of Simpson's diversity index across productive rearrangements. TCRdb's version of the immuneACCESS table is confined to in-frame rearrangements and falls short of the full clone set. An unresolved V gene accounts for under half of the shortfall where checked; the remainder is of unknown origin. The DNA gave D and trimming, while V, J and clone size come from that table. Present in this sample are about 50,000 clones, approximately 84% of which were seen just once. Together, the top ten hold around 9.1% of the sample.

Note on this clone: Its cognate antigen has yet to be identified. Compared with germline, one end of the junction differs, possibly owing to a read error.

Looking up the germline V gene (reference sequence) yields CDR1 SSHAT and CDR2 FNYEAQ. Taken from cysteine to phenylalanine, the CDR3 has 16 residues. Left in the record is the CDR3 DNA by itself, 48 bases read in frame from the first base. The chain joins TRBV7-7 to TRBJ2-5; 7 nucleotides in the junction match TRBD1. The specimen sequenced was peripheral blood. This clonotype originated in a man in his 60s with acute or convalescent COVID-19. The base sequence is TGTGCTAGCAGCTTAGGGGCCCGGGACAGCCAAGAGACCCAGTACTTC. It encodes CASSLGARDSQETQYF.